This is a list of T cell receptor beta chains from one sample in a study of Graves' ophthalmopathy and Graves' hyperthyroidism. TCRdb reprocessed the multiplex PCR reads via MiXCR and lists one record per CDR3 protein. The table has around 600,000 distinct CDR3 sequences, 35% to 50% seen once. The specimen was peripheral blood. Receptor source: an adult man with Graves' ophthalmopathy. The CDR3 runs from the conserved cysteine through the conserved F or W. The D gene is left open where the match is weak. Clone sizes are given selectively: once, few, many, or a class where the clone is expanded.

V	D	size	length	J	DNA	CDR3
TRBV9	.	.	12	TRBJ1-2	TGTGCCAGCAGCGGAAGGGACTCTGGAAACACCTTC	CASSGRDSGNTF
TRBV10-3	.	.	13	TRBJ1-5	TGTGCCATCAGTTCGGGGGGAGACGAGACCCAGCATTTT	CAISSGGDETQHF
TRBV6-1	TRBD1	.	14	TRBJ2-5	TGTGCCGGCAGTGAACAGGGGGCAGGAGAGACCCAGTACTTC	CAGSEQGAGETQYF
TRBV15	.	many	15	TRBJ1-2	TGTGCCACCAGCAGAGATGGCGGGCAGAACTATGGCTACACCTTC	CATSRDGGQNYGYTF
TRBV7-9	.	many	14	TRBJ1-2	TGTGCCAGCAGAAGAGGCTGGGACAACTATGGCTACACCTTC	CASRRGWDNYGYTF
TRBV5-1	TRBD1	many	15	TRBJ1-1	TGCGCCAGCAGCTCACTGACAGGGATGAACACTGAAGCTTTCTTT	CASSSLTGMNTEAFF
TRBV29-1	TRBD1	.	12	TRBJ1-5	TGCAGCGAAGGGACAGGGGGACAGCCCCAGCATTTT	CSEGTGGQPQHF
TRBV7-9	TRBD1	.	15	TRBJ1-1	TGTGCCAGCAGCTTTCCGGGACAGGGTCACACTGAAGCTTTCTTT	CASSFPGQGHTEAFF
TRBV11-1	.	.	13	TRBJ1-1	TGCGCCAGCAGCCAACTTCCGGGCCTTGAAGCTTTCTTT	CASSQLPGLEAFF
TRBV20-1	.	many	12	TRBJ1-5	TGCAGTGCTACCCGGATTGATCAGCCCCAGCATTTT	CSATRIDQPQHF
TRBV10-3	TRBD2	once	13	TRBJ2-1	TGTGCCATCATGAGACTAAGCGGGGAGGAGCAGTTCTTC	CAIMRLSGEEQFF
TRBV12-3/TRBV12-4	TRBD1	.	19	TRBJ1-4	TGTGCCAGCAGTTTCAAACTTTGGGACAGGGGGTCGTATAATGAAAAACTGTTTTTT	CASSFKLWDRGSYNEKLFF
TRBV3-1	.	.	15	TRBJ1-6	TGTGCCAGCAGCCGCCGCATCCAGAGTAATTCACCCCTCCACTTT	CASSRRIQSNSPLHF
TRBV7-9	.	many	15	TRBJ1-2	TGTGCCAGCAGCTTATACGGGACACTCAATGATGGCTACACCTTC	CASSLYGTLNDGYTF
TRBV15	TRBD1	many	16	TRBJ2-2	TGTGCCACCAGCTCCCGGGACAGGGGAAACACCGGGGAGCTGTTTTTT	CATSSRDRGNTGELFF
TRBV7-2	.	.	15	TRBJ2-7	TGTGCCAGCAGCTTAGGTGGGATCAAAACCTACGAGCAGTACTTC	CASSLGGIKTYEQYF
TRBV19	TRBD2	.	14	TRBJ2-1	TGTGCCAGTAGTGCGGGAGGGCAATACAATGAGCAGTTCTTC	CASSAGGQYNEQFF
TRBV7-9	.	many	15	TRBJ1-1	TGTGCCAGCAGCTTAGCACTGACGATGAACACTGAAGCTTTCTTT	CASSLALTMNTEAFF
TRBV10-2	TRBD1	.	16	TRBJ1-2	TGCGCCAGCAGTGAGCTTTGGGACAGGGGGCTAGATGGCTACACCTTC	CASSELWDRGLDGYTF
TRBV29-1	.	.	12	TRBJ2-5	TGCAGCTTGGCGGGGCACCAAGAGACCCAGTACTTC	CSLAGHQETQYF
TRBV7-2	.	.	14	TRBJ2-7	TGTGCCAGCAGCTTCACGGGCAGAGCCTACGAGCAGTACTTC	CASSFTGRAYEQYF
TRBV7-9	.	many	12	TRBJ2-2	TGTGCCAGCAGCCGGTCAACAGGGGAGCTGTTTTTT	CASSRSTGELFF
TRBV12-3/TRBV12-4	TRBD2	.	18	TRBJ2-5	TGTGCCAGCAGTTTAGTTGGCGGGGGGGGTCAAGGCCAAGAGGCCCAGTACTTC	CASSLVGGGGQGQEAQYF
TRBV12-3/TRBV12-4	.	.	13	TRBJ1-4	TGTGCCAGCAGTTACAGGGAGCGGGAAAAACTGTTTTTT	CASSYREREKLFF
TRBV5-1	.	.	13	TRBJ1-2	TGCGCCAGCAGCTTGGCCATGGACTATGGCTACACCTTC	CASSLAMDYGYTF
TRBV11-2	TRBD1	.	15	TRBJ1-4	TGTGCCAGCAGCTTCGGGGACAGCGAGGGGGGAAAACTGTTTTTT	CASSFGDSEGGKLFF
TRBV11-1	.	.	16	TRBJ1-6	TGTGCCAGCAGCTCACGAGCACAGGTAGAGGATTCACCCCTCCACTTT	CASSSRAQVEDSPLHF
TRBV13	.	many	16	TRBJ2-2	TGTGCCAGCAGCTCACCCTCCCTCGCCAACACCGGGGAGCTGTTTTTT	CASSSPSLANTGELFF
TRBV7-8	TRBD1	many	14	TRBJ1-2	TGTGCCAGCAGCTCTCAGCCGGGACAGGGTACCTTCACCTTC	CASSSQPGQGTFTF
TRBV25-1	TRBD1	.	15	TRBJ1-2	TGTGCCAGCAGTGATGGGCGACAGGGAACGTCTGGCTACACCTTC	CASSDGRQGTSGYTF
TRBV29-1	.	.	14	TRBJ2-5	TGCAGCGTTGAAGATCGGGCAGGGAATCAGCCCCAGTACTTC	CSVEDRAGNQPQYF
TRBV7-6	.	.	15	TRBJ2-5	TGTGCCAGCAGCGCCGGGCAGGCGGGGCAAGAGACCCAGTACTTC	CASSAGQAGQETQYF
TRBV12-5	.	few	15	TRBJ1-2	TGTGCTAGTGGCCCTCGGGGGGGAGCTAACTATGGCTACACCTTC	CASGPRGGANYGYTF
TRBV24-1	.	.	16	TRBJ2-6	TGTGCCACCAGTGATTTACAAGGGGCAGGGTACAACGTCCTGACTTTC	CATSDLQGAGYNVLTF
TRBV7-9	TRBD1	.	16	TRBJ1-1	TGTGCCAGCAGCTATACCTGGACAGGGCTGAACACTGAAGCTTTCTTT	CASSYTWTGLNTEAFF
TRBV7-2	.	.	15	TRBJ1-1	TGTGCCAGCAGCTTCTCGGCGGTGGGGAACACTGAAGCTTTCTTT	CASSFSAVGNTEAFF
TRBV12-5	.	few	13	TRBJ2-5	TGTGCTAGTGGTTTGATGGGTCGAGAGACCCAGTACTTC	CASGLMGRETQYF
TRBV15	.	.	13	TRBJ2-7	TGTGCCACCAGCGTCCTAGGGGGAGGCCTGCAGTACTTC	CATSVLGGGLQYF
TRBV24-1	TRBD1	.	19	TRBJ1-1	TGTGCCACCAGACGATGTTATCGGACAGGGCCCCACATGAACACTGAAGCTTTCTTT	CATRRCYRTGPHMNTEAFF
TRBV12-3/TRBV12-4	TRBD2	.	16	TRBJ2-2	TGTGCTAGTGGTTTGGTAGTATATCGGGAGGTCGGGGAGCTGTTTTTT	CASGLVVYREVGELFF
TRBV19	.	.	13	TRBJ2-3	TGTGCCAGTAGTCCGCCAGGGGCAGATACGCAGTATTTT	CASSPPGADTQYF
TRBV10-3	TRBD1	many	13	TRBJ1-5	TGTGCCATCGCGGGACAGGGAGGCGAGCCCCAGCATTTT	CAIAGQGGEPQHF
TRBV19	TRBD1	.	14	TRBJ1-2	TGTGCCAGTAGTAGGGGACAGGGGGCCGCTGGAAACACCTTC	CASSRGQGAAGNTF
TRBV29-1	TRBD1	.	14	TRBJ2-5	TGCAGCGTCGATTGGGACAGGGGACAAGAGACCCAGTACTTC	CSVDWDRGQETQYF
TRBV19	TRBD2	few	15	TRBJ2-7	TGTGCCAGTCGGTTGGCGGGGGAGAGCTCCTACGAGCAGTACTTC	CASRLAGESSYEQYF
TRBV10-3	.	many	15	TRBJ2-5	TGTGCCATCAGTGAGACCGATGGGGTTGGAGAGACCCAGTACTTC	CAISETDGVGETQYF
TRBV24-1	TRBD1	.	13	TRBJ2-1	TGTGCCACCGGGACAGGAGATAACAATGAGCAGTTCTTC	CATGTGDNNEQFF
TRBV20-1	TRBD1	few	15	TRBJ1-1	TGCAGTGCTAGACCCGGGACAGGACTGAACACTGAAGCTTTCTTT	CSARPGTGLNTEAFF